The entry below describes one TCR beta chain. What it binds is not known. The sample belongs to a study of cytomegalovirus exposure and HLA in healthy donors. The primer mix had 60 Vbeta and 13 Jbeta primers. TCRdb keeps only in-frame clones here, not all; method: immunoSEQ multiplex PCR. Here the sample spans some 170,000 clones, more than 80% being singletons. Study-level points and caveats: Some TCR beta chains (164 of them) were listed as cytomegalovirus-associated.

Per germline, CDR1 SEHNR and CDR2 FQNEAQ (reference sequence). The CDR3 spans 12 residues. V dropped 5 bases and J dropped 9 bases, with 12 bases sitting between them. J is TRBJ2-3 and V is TRBV7-9, with D possibly being TRBD2 (5 bases). This TCR was recovered from a woman aged 25 to 39 in good health and CMV-seropositive. The sequenced sample consisted of PBMCs. CDR3 coding DNA: TGTGCCAGCAGCCCCGAGACGGGGACGCAGTATTTT. Amino acid sequence: CASSPETGTQYF.